Listed below are T cell receptor beta chains from one sample, sequenced in a study of identical twins. TCRdb reanalysed the 5' RACE reads using MiXCR and keeps one entry per CDR3 protein. The sample consists of about 250,000 distinct CDR3 sequences, more than 13% of them appearing once. Sequenced: memory (CD45RO+) T cells sorted from blood. All receptors come from a woman aged 18 to 35 in good health. CDR3s include the opening cysteine and the closing phenylalanine or tryptophan. The D gene is left open where the match is weak. For some rows the clone size is stated as once, few or many, or as a class when expanded; others skip it.

d_call j_call clone_size v_call cdr3_aa cdr3_nt
- TRBJ2-3 few TRBV12-3/TRBV12-4 CASGGGGLDTQYF TGTGCCAGCGGGGGTGGGGGTCTAGATACGCAGTATTTT
TRBD2 TRBJ2-1 - TRBV3-1 CASSQDRGLAGNEQFF TGTGCCAGCAGCCAAGATCGGGGGCTAGCGGGGAATGAGCAGTTCTTC
TRBD1 TRBJ1-2 many TRBV12-3/TRBV12-4 CASRDSNMGYGYTF TGTGCCAGCCGGGACAGCAATATGGGCTACGGCTACACCTTC
- TRBJ2-1 - TRBV20-1 CSASGGPNNEQFF TGCAGTGCTAGCGGGGGGCCTAACAATGAGCAGTTCTTC
- TRBJ2-7 - TRBV6-5 CASSYSTGGAYEQYF TGTGCCAGCAGTTACTCCACAGGCGGGGCCTACGAGCAGTACTTC
- TRBJ1-2 - TRBV5-1 CASSLSGPIYGYTF TGCGCCAGCAGCTTGTCCGGGCCAATCTATGGCTACACCTTC
TRBD2 TRBJ2-7 few TRBV20-1 CSARGRGGGNYEQYF TGCAGTGCTAGAGGGCGGGGCGGGGGAAACTACGAGCAGTACTTC
TRBD2 TRBJ2-1 few TRBV5-1 CASRIGLGGDEQFF TGCGCCAGCAGGATTGGACTAGGTGGCGATGAGCAGTTCTTC
- TRBJ1-5 few TRBV9 CASSVQGINQPQHF TGTGCCAGCAGCGTACAGGGGATCAATCAGCCCCAGCATTTT
- TRBJ1-2 - TRBV20-1 CSARVGIDYGYTF TGCAGTGCTAGAGTCGGTATCGATTATGGCTACACCTTC
TRBD1 TRBJ1-1 many TRBV12-3/TRBV12-4 CASIMTGGQQAFF TGTGCCAGCATCATGACAGGGGGCCAACAAGCTTTCTTT
- TRBJ2-5 few TRBV12-3/TRBV12-4 CASSWAQVGHVETQYF TGTGCCAGCAGTTGGGCCCAAGTGGGACATGTGGAGACCCAGTACTTC
- TRBJ2-5 few TRBV12-3/TRBV12-4 CASSENGGKTQYF TGTGCCAGCAGTGAGAATGGTGGAAAGACCCAGTACTTC
- TRBJ2-5 few TRBV20-1 CSAHGGQETQYF TGCAGTGCGCATGGGGGGCAAGAGACCCAGTACTTC
- TRBJ2-1 - TRBV5-6 CVSSLRLDYNEQFF TGTGTCAGCAGCTTGCGGCTAGACTACAATGAGCAGTTCTTC
- TRBJ2-7 few TRBV12-3/TRBV12-4 CASSSGGAPSYEQYF TGTGCCAGCAGCTCAGGTGGGGCCCCATCCTACGAGCAGTACTTC
TRBD2 TRBJ2-7 - TRBV12-3/TRBV12-4 CTCSFPGVTAGVVYEQYF TGTACCTGCAGTTTTCCCGGGGTTACAGCGGGAGTGGTATACGAGCAGTACTTC
- TRBJ2-7 - TRBV7-2 CASSLLWAPYEQYF TGTGCCAGCAGCTTGCTATGGGCTCCCTACGAGCAGTACTTC
- TRBJ1-4 few TRBV18 CASSPSRGGAKLFF TGTGCCAGCTCACCCTCGAGAGGGGGTGCAAAACTGTTTTTT
TRBD1 TRBJ1-2 - TRBV4-3 CASSQDLAGGGFGYTF TGCGCCAGCAGCCAAGATTTGGCAGGGGGAGGGTTTGGCTACACCTTC
- TRBJ1-4 - TRBV7-2 CASSPRTREKLFF TGTGCCAGCAGCCCTCGGACAAGGGAAAAACTGTTTTTT
- TRBJ2-7 few TRBV7-2 CASSLGGALSSYEQYF TGTGCCAGCAGCCTGGGCGGGGCCCTGAGCTCCTACGAGCAGTACTTC
- TRBJ2-3 - TRBV19 CASSISALVRTDTQYF -
- TRBJ1-6 few TRBV5-4 CASSSQGRDNSPLHF TGTGCCAGCAGCTCTCAGGGACGGGATAATTCACCCCTCCACTTT
- TRBJ2-3 few TRBV12-3/TRBV12-4 CASSLRDPEAQYF TGTGCCAGCAGTTTGAGGGACCCCGAGGCGCAGTATTTT
TRBD1 TRBJ1-1 few TRBV6-1 CASSGQGQNTEAFF TGTGCCAGCAGTGGACAGGGCCAGAACACTGAAGCTTTCTTT